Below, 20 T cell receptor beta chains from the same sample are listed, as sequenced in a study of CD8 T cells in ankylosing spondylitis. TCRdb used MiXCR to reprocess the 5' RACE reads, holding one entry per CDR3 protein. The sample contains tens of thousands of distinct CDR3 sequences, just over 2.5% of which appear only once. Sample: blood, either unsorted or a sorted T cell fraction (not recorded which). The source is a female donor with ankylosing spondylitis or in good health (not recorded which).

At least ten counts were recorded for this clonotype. The CDR3 coding sequence is TGTGCCAGCAGCCCATCGGGACAGGGTGGTGAAAAACTGTTTTTT. Its translation is CASSPSGQGGEKLFF. The rearrangement uses TRBV9 and TRBJ1-4; 9 bases fit TRBD1. There are 15 residues in the CDR3. Germline lookup yields CDR1 SGDLS and CDR2 YYNGEE. The trim removed 4 bases at V and 7 bases at J, leaving 8 bases unmatched.

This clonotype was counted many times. This chain's CDR3 is CASSGGLAGVYNEQFF. The CDR3 coding sequence is TGTGCCAGCAGCGGGGGACTAGCGGGAGTCTACAATGAGCAGTTCTTC. The chain links TRBV9 to TRBJ2-1, with 14 nucleotides matching TRBD2. Germline V gene sequence: CDR1 SGDLS, CDR2 YYNGEE. There are 16 residues in the CDR3. Losses at the gene ends were 3 bases for V and 3 bases for J; bases not matched to a gene: 2.

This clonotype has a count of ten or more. The CDR3 sequence: CASSVVRGGGTGELFF. The DNA of the CDR3 is TGTGCCAGCAGCGTAGTGCGGGGGGGCGGCACCGGGGAGCTGTTTTTT. The chain joins TRBV9 to TRBJ2-2; 9 positions agree with TRBD2. The germline gives CDR1 SGDLS, CDR2 YYNGEE. The trim removed 0 bases at V and 4 bases at J, leaving 4 bases unmatched. This CDR3 is built from 16 residues. Looking up the rest from reference TRBV9 and TRBJ2-2 gives the full variable domain: DSGVTQTPKHLITATGQRVTLRCSPRSGDLSVYWYQQSLDQGLQFLIQYYNGEERAKGNILERFSAQQFPDLHSELNLSSLELGDSALYFCASSVVRGGGTGELFFGEGSRLTVL.

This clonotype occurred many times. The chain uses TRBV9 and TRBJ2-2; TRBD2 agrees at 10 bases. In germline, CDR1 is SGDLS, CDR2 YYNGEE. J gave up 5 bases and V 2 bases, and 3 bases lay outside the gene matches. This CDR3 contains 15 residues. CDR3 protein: CASSVYSGGTGELFF. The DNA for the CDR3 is TGTGCCAGCAGCGTCTATAGCGGGGGGACCGGGGAGCTGTTTTTT.

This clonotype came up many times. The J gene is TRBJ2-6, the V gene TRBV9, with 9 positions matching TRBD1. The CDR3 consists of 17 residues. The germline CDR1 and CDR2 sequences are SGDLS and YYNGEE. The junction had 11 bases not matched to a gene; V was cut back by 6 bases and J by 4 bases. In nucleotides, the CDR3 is TGTGCCAGCACCACGGGACAGGGACGCTCCGGGGCCAACGTCCTGACTTTC. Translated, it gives CASTTGQGRSGANVLTF.

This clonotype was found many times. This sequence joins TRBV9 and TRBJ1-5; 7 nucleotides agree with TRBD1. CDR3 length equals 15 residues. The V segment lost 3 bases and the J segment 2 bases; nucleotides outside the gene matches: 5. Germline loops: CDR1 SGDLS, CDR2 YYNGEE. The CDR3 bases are TGTGCCAGCAGCGGGGACACAGGGGGCAATCAGCCCCAGCATTTT. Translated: CASSGDTGGNQPQHF.

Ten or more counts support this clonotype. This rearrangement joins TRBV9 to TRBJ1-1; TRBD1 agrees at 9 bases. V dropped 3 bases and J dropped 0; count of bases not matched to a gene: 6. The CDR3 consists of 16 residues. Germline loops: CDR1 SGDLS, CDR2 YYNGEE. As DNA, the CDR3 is TGTGCCAGCAGCGCCGGACAGGGGCCTCTGAACACTGAAGCTTTCTTT. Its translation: CASSAGQGPLNTEAFF.

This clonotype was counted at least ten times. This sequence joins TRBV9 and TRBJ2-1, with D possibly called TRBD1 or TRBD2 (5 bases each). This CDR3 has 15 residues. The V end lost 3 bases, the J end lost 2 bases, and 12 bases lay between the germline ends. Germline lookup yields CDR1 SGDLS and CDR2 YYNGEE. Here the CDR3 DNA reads TGTGCCAGCAGCGCCGGGGACCAGGCCTACAATGAGCAGTTCTTC. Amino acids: CASSAGDQAYNEQFF.

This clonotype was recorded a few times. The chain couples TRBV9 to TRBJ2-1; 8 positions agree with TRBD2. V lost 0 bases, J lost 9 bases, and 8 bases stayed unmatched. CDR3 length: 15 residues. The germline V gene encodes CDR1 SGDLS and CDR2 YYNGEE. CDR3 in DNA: TGTGCCAGCAGCGTAGGCGGGGGGTGGCGGAGTGAGCAGTTCTTC. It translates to CASSVGGGWRSEQFF. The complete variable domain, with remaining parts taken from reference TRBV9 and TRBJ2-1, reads DSGVTQTPKHLITATGQRVTLRCSPRSGDLSVYWYQQSLDQGLQFLIQYYNGEERAKGNILERFSAQQFPDLHSELNLSSLELGDSALYFCASSVGGGWRSEQFFGPGTRLTVL.

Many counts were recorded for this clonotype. CDR3 coding DNA: TGTGCCAGCAGCGTAGAGGGGGGTGGGTCCGAGACCCAGTACTTC. This sequence encodes CASSVEGGGSETQYF. This chain joins TRBV9 and TRBJ2-5; D is possibly TRBD1 or TRBD2 (6 bases each). The CDR3 runs 15 residues. Trimming removed 0 bases at V and 5 bases at J, with 14 bases between. CDR1 and CDR2 (germline): SGDLS, YYNGEE.

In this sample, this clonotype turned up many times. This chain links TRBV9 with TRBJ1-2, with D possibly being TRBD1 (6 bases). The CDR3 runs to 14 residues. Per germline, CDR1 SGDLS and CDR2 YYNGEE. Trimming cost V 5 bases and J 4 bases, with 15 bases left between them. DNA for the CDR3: TGTGCCAGCAGAAGCTATCAACAGGGCTATGGCTACACCTTC. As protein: CASRSYQQGYGYTF.

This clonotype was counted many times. Here the CDR3 reads CASSVDTGGTYEQYF. For the CDR3, the DNA is TGTGCCAGCAGCGTAGATACGGGAGGAACCTACGAGCAGTACTTC. The chain combines TRBV9 with TRBJ2-7; 7 nucleotides line up with TRBD2. The ends lost 0 bases at V and 2 bases at J; junction bases unmatched: 5. This CDR3 comprises 15 residues. CDR1 and CDR2 from the germline V gene are SGDLS and YYNGEE.

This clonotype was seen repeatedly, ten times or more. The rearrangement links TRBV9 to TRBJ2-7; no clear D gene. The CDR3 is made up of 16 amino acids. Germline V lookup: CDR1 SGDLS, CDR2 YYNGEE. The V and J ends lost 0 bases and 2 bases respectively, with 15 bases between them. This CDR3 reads CASSVGPGAQAYEQYF. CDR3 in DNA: TGTGCCAGCAGCGTAGGGCCGGGCGCGCAGGCCTACGAGCAGTACTTC. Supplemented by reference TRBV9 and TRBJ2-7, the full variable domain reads DSGVTQTPKHLITATGQRVTLRCSPRSGDLSVYWYQQSLDQGLQFLIQYYNGEERAKGNILERFSAQQFPDLHSELNLSSLELGDSALYFCASSVGPGAQAYEQYFGPGTRLTVT.

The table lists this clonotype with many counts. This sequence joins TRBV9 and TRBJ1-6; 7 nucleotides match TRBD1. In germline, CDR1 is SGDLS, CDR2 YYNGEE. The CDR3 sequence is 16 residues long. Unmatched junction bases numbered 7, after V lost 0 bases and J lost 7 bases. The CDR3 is CASSVATGTVNSPLHF. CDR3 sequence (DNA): TGTGCCAGCAGCGTAGCTACCGGGACAGTAAATTCACCCCTCCACTTT.

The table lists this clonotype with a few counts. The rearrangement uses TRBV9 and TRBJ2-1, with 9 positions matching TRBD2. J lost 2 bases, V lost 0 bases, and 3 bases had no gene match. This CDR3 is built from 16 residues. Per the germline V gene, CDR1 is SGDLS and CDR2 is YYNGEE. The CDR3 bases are TGTGCCAGCAGCGTAGATAAGCGGGGGGCCTACAATGAGCAGTTCTTC. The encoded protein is CASSVDKRGAYNEQFF.

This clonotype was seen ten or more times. DNA for the CDR3: TGTGCCAGCAGCGAACCCGGGACTAGCACAGATACGCAGTATTTT. Protein: CASSEPGTSTDTQYF. The V and J genes are TRBV9 and TRBJ2-3; D may be TRBD2 (6 bases). The CDR3 runs 15 residues. V was cut by 3 bases and J by 0 bases, with 11 bases left in between. CDR1 and CDR2 (germline): SGDLS, YYNGEE. Drawing the rest from reference TRBV9 and TRBJ2-3, the complete variable domain is DSGVTQTPKHLITATGQRVTLRCSPRSGDLSVYWYQQSLDQGLQFLIQYYNGEERAKGNILERFSAQQFPDLHSELNLSSLELGDSALYFCASSEPGTSTDTQYFGPGTRLTVL.

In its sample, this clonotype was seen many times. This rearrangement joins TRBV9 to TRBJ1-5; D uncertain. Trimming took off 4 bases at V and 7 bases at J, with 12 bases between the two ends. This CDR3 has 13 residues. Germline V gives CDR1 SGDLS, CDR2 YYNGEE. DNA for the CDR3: TGTGCCAGCAGCTACTCCATCGGCCAGCCCCAGCATTTT. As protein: CASSYSIGQPQHF.

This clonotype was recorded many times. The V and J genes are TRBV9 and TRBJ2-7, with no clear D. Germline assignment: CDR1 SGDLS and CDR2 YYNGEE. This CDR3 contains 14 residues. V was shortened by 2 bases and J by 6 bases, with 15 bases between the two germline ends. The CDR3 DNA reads TGTGCCAGCAGCGTCACAGATAGGGATGGCGAGCAGTACTTC. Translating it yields CASSVTDRDGEQYF.

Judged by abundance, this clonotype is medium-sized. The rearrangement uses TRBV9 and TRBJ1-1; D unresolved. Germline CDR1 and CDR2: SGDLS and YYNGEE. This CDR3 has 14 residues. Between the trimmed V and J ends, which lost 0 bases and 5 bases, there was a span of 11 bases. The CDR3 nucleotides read TGTGCCAGCAGCGTAGTTCCTGTTGGGACTGAAGCTTTCTTT. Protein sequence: CASSVVPVGTEAFF.

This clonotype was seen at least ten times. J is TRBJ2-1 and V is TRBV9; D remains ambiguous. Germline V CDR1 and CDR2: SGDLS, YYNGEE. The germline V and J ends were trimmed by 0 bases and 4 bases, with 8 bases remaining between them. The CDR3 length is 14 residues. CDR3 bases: TGTGCCAGCAGCGTAGATCTGGAGTACAATGAGCAGTTCTTC. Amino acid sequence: CASSVDLEYNEQFF. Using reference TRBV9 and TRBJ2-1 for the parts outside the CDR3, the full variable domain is DSGVTQTPKHLITATGQRVTLRCSPRSGDLSVYWYQQSLDQGLQFLIQYYNGEERAKGNILERFSAQQFPDLHSELNLSSLELGDSALYFCASSVDLEYNEQFFGPGTRLTVL.